The sequence of this T cell receptor beta chain was determined in a study of control samples from healthy donors and cancer patients (dated by TCRdb to 2018 to 2021). This clone appeared a few times. The antigen this receptor binds is unknown. Base qualities are not at hand, and no much larger clone is one base apart. The CDR3, cysteine through phenylalanine, is 14 amino acids long. Just CDR3 DNA is preserved here, 42 bases in frame from base 1. CDR1 SNHLY and CDR2 FYNNEI are derived from the germline V gene. Relative to germline, V is 6 bases shorter and J is 4 bases shorter, with 15 bases between their ends. Library preparation employed the immunoSEQ multiplex PCR assay. TCRdb took this table from immuneACCESS and kept in-frame rearrangements with V and J called. Such tables lack part of the clones; where checked against another copy, unresolved V genes explain under half of the gap, and the rest is unexplained. This sample lists about 130,000 clones; 85% to 95% were detected once. Of the sample, around 1.6% falls within the top ten clones.

Sample: PBMCs. The rearranged segments are TRBV2 and TRBJ1-1; 5 matching bases give a weak D call of TRBD1. The origin of this receptor is a man in his fifties with head and neck cancer. The nucleotide sequence is given as TGTGCCAGCAGGAGGGGAGGGGCCCTCACTGAAGCTTTCTTT. The encoded protein is CASRRGGALTEAFF.